This T cell receptor beta chain was sequenced during a study of T-cell memory formation after mild COVID-19. About the research overall: Clusters were largely donor specific. Broader study findings: Pre-infection memory held some responding clones, suggesting pre-existing cross-reactive T cells responded. From day 15 to 85, contracting clones were balanced between CD4 and CD8, whereas later expanders leaned toward CD4+.

Using its own MiXCR run on the 5' RACE reads, TCRdb lists one record per CDR3 protein. The sample includes about 57,000 distinct CDR3 sequences, less than 15% seen only once; the top ten take roughly a quarter. Details on this clonotype: What it recognizes is unknown.

The TCR comes from a man younger than 35 who had mild COVID-19 (a few samples of this study predate the infection). Cell type and time point are not known. Source material: PBMCs or a T cell subset sorted from them (not recorded which).

The CDR3 loop reads CASSVMGRDTGELFF. The DNA for the CDR3 is TGTGCCAGCAGCGTTATGGGGCGGGACACCGGGGAGCTGTTTTTT. This chain connects TRBV9 to TRBJ2-2; tentatively, D is TRBD1 or TRBD2 (5 bases each). Germline CDR1 reads SGDLS; CDR2 reads YYNGEE. Trimming shortened V by 2 bases and J by 3 bases, and 11 bases separated the two germline ends. The CDR3 is 15 residues long.